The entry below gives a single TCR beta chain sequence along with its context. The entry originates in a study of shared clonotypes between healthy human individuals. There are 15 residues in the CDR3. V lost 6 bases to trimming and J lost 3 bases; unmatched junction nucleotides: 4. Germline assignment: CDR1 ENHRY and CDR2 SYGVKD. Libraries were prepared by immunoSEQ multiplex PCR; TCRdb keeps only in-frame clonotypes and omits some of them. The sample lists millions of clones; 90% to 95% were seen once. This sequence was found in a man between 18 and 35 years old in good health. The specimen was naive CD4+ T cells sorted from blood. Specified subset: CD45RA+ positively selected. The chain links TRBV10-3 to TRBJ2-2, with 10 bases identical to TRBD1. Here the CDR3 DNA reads TGTGCCATCAGAATCGGGACAGGGGACACCGGGGAGCTGTTTTTT. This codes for CAIRIGTGDTGELFF.